This T cell receptor (beta chain) was found in a study of stem cell transplantation in POMP-related autoinflammatory disease. Trimming pared 0 bases from V and 5 bases from J, leaving 8 bases between. The CDR3 has 13 residues. The germline gives CDR1 SGHNT, CDR2 YYREEE (reference sequence). On this clone itself: Its antigen is not identified.

Assay: immunoSEQ multiplex PCR; the TCRdb copy retains only in-frame clones and omits some. The table records some 33,000 clones, around nine tenths of them present only once. Study conclusions and caveats: Patients with PRAID showed a restricted number of unique TRB V-J gene pairings. Across all analyzed T-cell subsets, patients with PRAID tended toward reduced diversity and increased clonality.

The gene calls are TRBV5-4 and TRBJ2-5; possible D gene TRBD1, 5 bases. The sample consisted of CD4+ T cells from PBMCs, taken before stem cell transplantation. The sequence was obtained from a human donor with POMP-related autoinflammation and immune dysregulation (PRAID). The DNA of the CDR3 is TGTGCCAGCAGCTTGGCAGGGATGGAGACCCAGTACTTC. It specifies CASSLAGMETQYF. Supplemented by reference TRBV5-4 and TRBJ2-5, the full variable domain reads ETGVTQSPTHLIKTRGQQVTLRCSSQSGHNTVSWYQQALGQGPQFIFQYYREEENGRGNFPPRFSGLQFPNYSSELNVNALELDDSALYLCASSLAGMETQYFGPGTRLLVL.